Included here is one T cell receptor beta chain sequence, with context. No cognate antigen has been identified for it. Base qualities are not recorded, but no much larger clone differs from it by a single base. This record belongs to a study of shared clonotypes between healthy human individuals (dated by TCRdb to the early 2020s). Study-wide context: The cohort included three men and two women between 18 and 49 years of age. To estimate repertoire size and how much clonotypes are shared between individuals, the study performed deep sequencing of blood TCR repertoires from five healthy adults. To increase sequencing depth and limit assay-specific biases, different laboratories used diverse techniques to prepare libraries and sequence TCR repertoires. Each donor's leukapheresis produced roughly between roughly 0.85 and 10 billion PBMCs. What the research found in general, with its limitations: Because the study included a small number of donors, the genetic and exposure-history diversity represented was limited. Pairwise subsampling indicated that sequencing depth was expected to affect the degree of clonotype sharing among donors. Only blood was sampled, and tissue TCR repertoires likely differ from those in blood.

V lost 6 bases and J lost 4 bases, and the count of bases not matched to a germline gene is 16. The CDR3 contains 18 residues, cysteine and phenylalanine counted. Here the CDR3 DNA is all that survives: 54 bases in frame from base 1. CDR1 and CDR2, looked up from the germline V gene, are KGHSH and LQKENI. Healthy HIV-negative adults with no recently reported acute infections or vaccinations were included as donors. Every donor was a Caucasian adult residing in Nashville, Tennessee, USA. In the unsorted samples, 90 million or so PBMCs were counted, and genomic DNA was extracted using the QIAamp DNA Blood Mini kit. Blood was collected by leukapheresis, and PBMCs were isolated by Ficoll-Histopaque density gradient centrifugation and then cryopreserved in liquid nitrogen vapor phase. TCR CDR3 regions were amplified from genomic DNA by multiplex PCR using the deep immunoSEQ assay. Extracted genomic DNA from each cell subset was distributed evenly across all wells of several immunoSEQ 96-well plates, and each plate was treated as a replicate. For unsorted PBMC, approximately 310 ng genomic DNA, equal to 30,000 or so T cell genomes, was loaded into each replicate PCR. Unsorted PBMC genomic DNA was sequenced across ten immunoSEQ deep assay plates. The purified libraries were quantified using a Qubit 3.0 fluorometer, sized with a Bioanalyzer 2100, and then quantified again using the KAPA Library Quantification kit. Each immunoSEQ 96-well plate was sequenced on its own single-read 150-cycle Illumina NextSeq 550 flow cell. The authors' pipeline ran thus. Because only junctional sequences without quality scores were contained in the immunoSEQ output, filtering matching that applied to full-length reads could not be performed. To assign V/J genes and CDR3, sequences were annotated using PyIR, a Python wrapper for IgBLAST v1.9, with IMGT germline references. Reads were filtered out if the reads had weak V/J assignments (E-value above 1e-6), no CDR3, stop codons, out-of-frame junctions, or ambiguous translated residues. V3J clonotypes were defined as sequences sharing an identical inferred V gene, J gene, and CDR3 amino acid sequence. Percentage overlap between repertoires was calculated by dividing the number of shared unique clonotypes by the size of the smaller repertoire. Repertoire richness was assessed with RTK rarefaction, the Chao1 estimator, and Recon v2.1 estimates of unobserved clonotypes. TCRdb limited this immuneACCESS table to in-frame rearrangements with V and J called. A share of clones is missing; checked studies link under half to unresolved V genes, and the rest is unexplained. D and trimming were read from the DNA, whereas the V and J calls and clone size are those reported in that table. The sample has some 490,000 clones on record, more than 75% of them singletons. Around 12% of the sample comes from the top ten.

Sequencing was done on a sample of PBMCs. The sequence was obtained from a woman between 40 and 50 years old in good health. Some clones in this sample may be carry-over from other donors' samples. The chain is encoded by TRBV18 joined to TRBJ2-2, and TRBD2 aligns with 8 junction nucleotides. CDR3 reads: CASSLQGTSVIITGELFF. DNA sequence: TGTGCCAGCTCCCTACAAGGGACTAGTGTGATTATCACCGGGGAGCTGTTTTTT.